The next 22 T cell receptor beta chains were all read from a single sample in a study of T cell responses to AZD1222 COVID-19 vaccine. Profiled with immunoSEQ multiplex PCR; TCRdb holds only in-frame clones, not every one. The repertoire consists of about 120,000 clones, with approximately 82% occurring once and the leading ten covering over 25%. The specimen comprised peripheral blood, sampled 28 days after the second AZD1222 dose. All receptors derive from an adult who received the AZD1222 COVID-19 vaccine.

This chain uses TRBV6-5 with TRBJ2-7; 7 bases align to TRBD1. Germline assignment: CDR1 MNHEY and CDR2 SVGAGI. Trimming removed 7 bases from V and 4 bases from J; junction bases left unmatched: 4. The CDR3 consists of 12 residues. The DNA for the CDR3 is TGTGCCAGCACCGGGACAGCATACGAGCAGTACTTC. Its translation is CASTGTAYEQYF.

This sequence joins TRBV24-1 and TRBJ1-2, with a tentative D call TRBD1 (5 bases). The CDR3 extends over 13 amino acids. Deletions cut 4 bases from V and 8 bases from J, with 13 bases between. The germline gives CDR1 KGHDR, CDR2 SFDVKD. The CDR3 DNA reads TGTGCCACCAGTGACGGGGCTACGGAAGGCTACACCTTC. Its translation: CATSDGATEGYTF.

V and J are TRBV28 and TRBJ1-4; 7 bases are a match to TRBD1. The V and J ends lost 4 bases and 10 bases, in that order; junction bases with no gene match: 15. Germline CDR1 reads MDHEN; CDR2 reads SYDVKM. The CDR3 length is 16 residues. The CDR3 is CASSSSSGAGGAKLFF. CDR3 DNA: TGTGCCAGCAGTTCCTCTTCTGGGGCAGGGGGGGCAAAACTGTTTTTT.

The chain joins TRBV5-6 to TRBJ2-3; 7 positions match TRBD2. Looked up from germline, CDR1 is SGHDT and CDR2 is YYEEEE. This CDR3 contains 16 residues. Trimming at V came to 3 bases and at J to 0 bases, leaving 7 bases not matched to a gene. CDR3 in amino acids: CASSSGGVGSTDTQYF. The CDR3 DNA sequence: TGTGCCAGCAGCTCGGGGGGTGTGGGGAGCACAGATACGCAGTATTTT.

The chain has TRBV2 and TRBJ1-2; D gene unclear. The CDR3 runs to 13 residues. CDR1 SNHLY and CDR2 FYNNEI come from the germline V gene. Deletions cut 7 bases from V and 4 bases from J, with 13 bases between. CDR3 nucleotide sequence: TGTGCCAGCAATGCAGGTTCGGGCTATGGCTACACCTTC. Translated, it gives CASNAGSGYGYTF.

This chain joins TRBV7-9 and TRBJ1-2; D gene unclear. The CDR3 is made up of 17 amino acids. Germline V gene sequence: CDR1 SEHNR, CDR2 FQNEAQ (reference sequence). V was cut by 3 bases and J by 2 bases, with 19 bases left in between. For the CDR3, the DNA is TGTGCCAGCAGCTTTTTCGGCAGAGTCACCGCAAACTATGGCTACACCTTC. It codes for CASSFFGRVTANYGYTF.

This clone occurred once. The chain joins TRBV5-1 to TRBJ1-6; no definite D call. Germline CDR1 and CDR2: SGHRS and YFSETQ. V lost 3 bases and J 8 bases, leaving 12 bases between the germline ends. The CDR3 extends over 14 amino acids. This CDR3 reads CASSSGSSDSPLHF. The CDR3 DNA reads TGCGCCAGCAGCTCCGGGTCTTCTGATTCACCCCTCCACTTT.

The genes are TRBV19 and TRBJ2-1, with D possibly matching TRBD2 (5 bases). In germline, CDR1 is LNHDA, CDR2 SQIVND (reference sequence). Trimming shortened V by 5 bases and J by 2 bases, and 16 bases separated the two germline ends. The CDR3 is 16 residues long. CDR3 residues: CASSGLRPTAYNEQFF. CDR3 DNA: TGTGCCAGTAGTGGACTCCGGCCGACCGCCTACAATGAGCAGTTCTTC.

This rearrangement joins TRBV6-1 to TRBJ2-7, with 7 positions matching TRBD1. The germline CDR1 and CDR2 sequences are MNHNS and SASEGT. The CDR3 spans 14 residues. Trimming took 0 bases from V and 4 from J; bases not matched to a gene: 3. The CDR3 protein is CASSEAGTVYEQYF. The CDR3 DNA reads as TGTGCCAGCAGTGAAGCCGGGACAGTTTACGAGCAGTACTTC.

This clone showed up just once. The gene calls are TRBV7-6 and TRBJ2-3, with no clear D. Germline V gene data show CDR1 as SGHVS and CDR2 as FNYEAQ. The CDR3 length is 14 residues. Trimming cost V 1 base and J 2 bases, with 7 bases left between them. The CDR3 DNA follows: TGTGCCAGCAGCTTAGAAGCTTACACAGATACGCAGTATTTT. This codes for CASSLEAYTDTQYF.

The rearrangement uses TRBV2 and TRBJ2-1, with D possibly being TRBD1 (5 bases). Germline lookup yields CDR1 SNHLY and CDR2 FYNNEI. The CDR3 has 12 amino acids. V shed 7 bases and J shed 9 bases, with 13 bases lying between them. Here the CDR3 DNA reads TGTGCCAGCATTTCAGGCAGGGCTGAGCAGTTCTTC. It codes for CASISGRAEQFF.

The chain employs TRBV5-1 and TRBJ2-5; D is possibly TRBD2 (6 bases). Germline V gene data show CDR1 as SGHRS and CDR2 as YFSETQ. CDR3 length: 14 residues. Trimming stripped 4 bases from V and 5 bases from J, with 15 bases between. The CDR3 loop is CASSPQAAGETQYF. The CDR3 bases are TGCGCCAGCAGCCCCCAGGCGGCGGGGGAGACCCAGTACTTC.

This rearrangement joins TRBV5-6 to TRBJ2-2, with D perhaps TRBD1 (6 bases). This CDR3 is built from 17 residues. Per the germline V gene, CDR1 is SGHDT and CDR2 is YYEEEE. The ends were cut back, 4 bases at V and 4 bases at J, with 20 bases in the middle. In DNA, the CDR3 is TGTGCCAGCAGCGCCCTTGGACAGAACGATGCCACCGGGGAGCTGTTTTTT. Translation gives CASSALGQNDATGELFF. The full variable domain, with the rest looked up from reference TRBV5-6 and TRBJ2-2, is DAGVTQSPTHLIKTRGQQVTLRCSPKSGHDTVSWYQQALGQGPQFIFQYYEEEERQRGNFPDRFSGHQFPNYSSELNVNALLLGDSALYLCASSALGQNDATGELFFGEGSRLTVL.

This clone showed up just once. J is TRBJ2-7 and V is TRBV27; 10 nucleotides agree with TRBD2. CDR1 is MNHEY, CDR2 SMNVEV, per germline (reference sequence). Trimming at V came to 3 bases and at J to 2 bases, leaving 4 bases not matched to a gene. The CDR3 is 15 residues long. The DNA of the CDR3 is TGTGCCAGCAGTTTCCAAACTAGCGGGGCCTACGAGCAGTACTTC. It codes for CASSFQTSGAYEQYF.

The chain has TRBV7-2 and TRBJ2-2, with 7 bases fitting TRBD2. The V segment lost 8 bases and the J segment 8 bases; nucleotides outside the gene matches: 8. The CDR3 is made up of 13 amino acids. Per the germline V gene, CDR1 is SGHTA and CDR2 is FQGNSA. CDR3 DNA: TGTGCCAGCCGCGGCGGGGGTAGGGGGGAGCTGTTTTTT. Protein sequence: CASRGGGRGELFF.

The CDR3 region is CASSYSIQRFSLHF. CDR3 nucleotides: TGTGCCAGCAGTTACTCGATCCAGAGATTTTCACTCCACTTT. The gene calls are TRBV6-5 and TRBJ1-6; D remains unclear. The CDR3 has 14 amino acids. Germline lookup yields CDR1 MNHEY and CDR2 SVGAGI. With 0 bases removed from V and 16 bases from J, the gap between germline ends came to 16 bases.

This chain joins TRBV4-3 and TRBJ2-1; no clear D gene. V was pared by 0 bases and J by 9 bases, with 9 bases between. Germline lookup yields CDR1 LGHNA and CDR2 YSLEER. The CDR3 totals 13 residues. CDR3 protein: CASSQDLRTEQFF. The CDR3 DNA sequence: TGCGCCAGCAGCCAAGATCTCAGGACTGAGCAGTTCTTC.

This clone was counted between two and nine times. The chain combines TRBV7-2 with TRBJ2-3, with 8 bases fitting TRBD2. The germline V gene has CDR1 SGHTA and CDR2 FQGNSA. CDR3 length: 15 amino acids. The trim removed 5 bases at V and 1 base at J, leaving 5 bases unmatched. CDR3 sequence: CASSPGGVGTDTQYF. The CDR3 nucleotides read TGTGCCAGCAGCCCCGGGGGGGTGGGCACAGATACGCAGTATTTT.

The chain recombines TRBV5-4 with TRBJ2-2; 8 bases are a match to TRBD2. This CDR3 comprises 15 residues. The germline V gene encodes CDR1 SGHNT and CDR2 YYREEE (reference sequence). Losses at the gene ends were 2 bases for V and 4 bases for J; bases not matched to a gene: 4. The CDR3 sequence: CASSFGREGTGELFF. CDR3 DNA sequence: TGTGCCAGCAGCTTCGGGAGGGAAGGCACCGGGGAGCTGTTTTTT. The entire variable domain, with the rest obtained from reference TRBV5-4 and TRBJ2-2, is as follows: ETGVTQSPTHLIKTRGQQVTLRCSSQSGHNTVSWYQQALGQGPQFIFQYYREEENGRGNFPPRFSGLQFPNYSSELNVNALELDDSALYLCASSFGREGTGELFFGEGSRLTVL.

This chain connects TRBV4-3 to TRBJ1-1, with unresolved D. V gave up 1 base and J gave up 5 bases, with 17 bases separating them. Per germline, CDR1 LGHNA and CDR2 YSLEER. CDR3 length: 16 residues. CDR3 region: CASSQGSVTRRTEAFF. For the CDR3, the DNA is TGCGCCAGCAGCCAAGGGTCCGTAACCCGACGGACTGAAGCTTTCTTT.

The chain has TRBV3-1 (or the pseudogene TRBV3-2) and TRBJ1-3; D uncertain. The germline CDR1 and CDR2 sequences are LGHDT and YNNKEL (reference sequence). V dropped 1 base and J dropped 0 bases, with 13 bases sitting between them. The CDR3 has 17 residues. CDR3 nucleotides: TGTGCCAGCAGCCAAGGTCAGGCGGAGTACTCTGGAAACACCATATATTTT. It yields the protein CASSQGQAEYSGNTIYF.

The CDR3 spells CASSSPVEGKDTEAFF. The CDR3 DNA reads TGTGCCAGCAGCTCCCCCGTTGAGGGGAAGGACACTGAAGCTTTCTTT. The chain uses TRBV7-8 and TRBJ1-1; maybe TRBD1 (5 bases). The V end was cut by 4 bases, the J end by 3 bases, with 18 bases between. The CDR3 has 16 residues. CDR1 and CDR2 from the germline V gene are SGHVS and FQNEAQ.